This TCR beta chain was sequenced for a study of OX40 agonist ivuxolimab in advanced cancers. Germline V gene lookup returns CDR1 MNHEY and CDR2 SMNVEV (reference sequence). J was trimmed by 3 bases and V by 6 bases; bases with no gene match: 4. The CDR3 is 14 amino acids. General observations from the study: The work left the antigen specificity of expanded peripheral T cells undetermined. Also present in some nonresponders was a low level of normalized T-cell clonal expansion. Blood T cells, both CD4+ and CD8+, expanded clonally by week 6 at 0.1 to 3.0 mg/kg.

The method was immunoSEQ multiplex PCR; TCRdb's version includes in-frame clones alone and lacks a portion of them. The table has over 95,000 clones, roughly 90% seen once. For this clone: Its antigen is currently unknown.

This clonotype was obtained from an adult with an advanced solid tumor such as melanoma, head and neck, liver or kidney cancer. V is TRBV27 and J is TRBJ2-3; 9 nucleotides agree with TRBD1. The starting material was CD4+ or CD8+ T cells sorted from blood, obtained in a trial of the OX40 agonist ivuxolimab. In DNA form, the CDR3 reads TGTGCCAGCAGGGACAGGGGTAGTACAGATACGCAGTATTTT. It yields the protein CASRDRGSTDTQYF.